This TCR beta chain is from a study of CD8+CD57+ T cells in acquired aplastic anemia. Study conclusions and caveats: Patients and controls had in common twenty-nine CD8+ CDR3 sequences.

CDR3 size: 15 residues. V was pared by 1 base and J by 2 bases, with 12 bases between. Germline V lookup: CDR1 MNHEY, CDR2 SVGAGI. Notes on this clonotype: Antigen unknown.

The sequenced patients had an expansion of CD8+CD57+ cells seen by flow cytometry. Genomic DNA acted as the template from which TCR beta VDJ combination and CDR3 sequence profiling were carried out. TCRdb reanalysed the reads using MiXCR and keeps one entry per CDR3 protein. The sample lists just over 450,000 distinct CDR3 sequences, approximately 32% seen once, with about 0.8% in the top ten. The chain joins TRBV6-5 to TRBJ2-7; D unclear. Sequencing was carried out using sorted CD4+, CD8+, or CD8+CD57+ T cells (not recorded which) from PBMCs. The clonotype originates from a human donor with aplastic anemia. The CDR3 region is CASSYFGRKAYEQYF. The CDR3 nucleotides read TGTGCCAGCAGTTACTTTGGCAGGAAAGCCTACGAGCAGTACTTC.